The source of this T cell receptor (beta chain) is a study of CD8+ T cells in alopecia areata. Background on the study: Each day, treated patients took oral tofacitinib twice, at 5 to 10 mg per dose. Study results and caveats: A single nonresponder leaves the baseline CD8+ expansion link to response uncertain.

The treatment was: oral pan-JAK inhibitor, 5-10 mg twice daily. Individuals with alopecia areata gave both lesional scalp punch biopsies and peripheral blood for collection. The CDR3 is 12 residues long. With 0 bases removed from V and 5 bases from J, the gap between germline ends came to 3 bases. Germline-derived CDR1 and CDR2 are LNHNV and YYDKDF (reference sequence). After isolation, RNA underwent reverse transcription to generate cDNA as the sequencing template. Sequenced by immunoSEQ multiplex PCR; TCRdb stores in-frame clones only, minus some. This table has approximately 210,000 clones, 43% appearing once. With regard to this clone: Antigen specificity is unknown. Different DNA sequences within this sample yield the same CDR3.

The sample in question was CD4+ T cells sorted from blood, obtained at approximately week 36, from a patient treated with tofacitinib. The rearrangement joins TRBV15 to TRBJ2-3; D is undetermined. This sequence originates from a human donor with alopecia areata. This chain's CDR3 is CATSRDRDTQYF. DNA for the CDR3: TGTGCCACCAGCAGAGATCGAGATACGCAGTATTTT.